This T cell receptor beta chain was retrieved from a study of T cells in Graves' hyperthyroidism and ophthalmopathy. The study's findings and limits: For ophthalmopathy, model prediction preceded onset by a median 6.5 months.

In this sample, this clonotype turned up a few times. Its specificity is not known. The CDR3 sequence is 11 residues long. V lost 5 bases, J lost 9 bases, and 8 bases lay in between. CDR1 is SGHAT, CDR2 FQNNGV, per germline. 10 ml of fresh peripheral blood supplied the PBMCs. Amplified TCR beta CDR3 regions came from RNA transcripts. When the TCR CDR3 underwent first-round RT-PCR, the HTBI primer set was used. TCRdb re-analysed the multiplex PCR reads in MiXCR, keeping a single row per CDR3 protein. The sample comprises nearly 600,000 distinct CDR3 sequences, approximately 14% of which are singletons, and roughly 5.5% rests with the top ten.

This sequence originates from a woman in her 30s with Graves' hyperthyroidism that later progressed to Graves' ophthalmopathy. The V gene is TRBV11-2, the J gene TRBJ1-5; D perhaps matches TRBD1 (5 bases). Sequenced: blood. Here the CDR3 DNA reads TGTGCCAGCAGCGGGGGGGGGCCCCAGCATTTT. Its translation: CASSGGGPQHF.